Each of the 25 T cell receptor beta chains below was sequenced from the same sample in a study of blood T cell repertoires in COVID-19. Produced via immunoSEQ multiplex PCR; TCRdb's table is partial and in-frame only. Of 300,000 to 500,000 clones detected, approximately 91% appear once; the ten largest clones hold roughly 2%. The sequenced material came from PBMCs or T cells enriched from blood (not recorded which). Source of these receptors: a woman aged 40 to 50 with acute COVID-19.

This clone was recorded once. The chain uses TRBV30 and TRBJ1-4; D may be TRBD1 (6 bases). Germline CDR1 GTSNPN, CDR2 SVGIG (reference sequence). This CDR3 is 14 amino acids long. V lost 0 bases to trimming and J lost 7 bases, with 12 bases between them. CDR3 protein: CAWSVGGRGEKLFF. CDR3 sequence (DNA): TGTGCCTGGAGTGTAGGGGGTAGGGGTGAAAAACTGTTTTTT. The whole variable domain, filled in from reference TRBV30 and TRBJ1-4, reads SQTIHQWPATLVQPVGSPLSLECTVEGTSNPNLYWYRQAAGRGLQLLFYSVGIGQISSEVPQNLSASRPQDRQFILSSKKLLLSDSGFYLCAWSVGGRGEKLFFGSGTQLSVL.

This clone was observed once. The V and J genes are TRBV19 and TRBJ2-3, with TRBD2 matching 9 bases. V lost 0 bases to trimming and J lost 5 bases; unmatched junction nucleotides: 15. This CDR3 is 19 amino acids long. Germline lookup yields CDR1 LNHDA and CDR2 SQIVND (reference sequence). The CDR3 DNA sequence: TGTGCCAGTAGTATAGATCTTCTGGGACTAGCAAGGGGGGTAGATACGCAGTATTTT. Amino acid sequence: CASSIDLLGLARGVDTQYF.

The rearrangement uses TRBV29-1 and TRBJ1-2, with D tentatively TRBD1 (6 bases). The CDR3 runs 12 residues. The germline V and J ends were trimmed by 3 bases and 6 bases, with 11 bases remaining between them. CDR1 SQVTM and CDR2 ANQGSEA come from the germline V gene. The CDR3 DNA reads TGCAGCGTTGACACAGGGAATGATGGCTACACCTTC. Protein product: CSVDTGNDGYTF. Looking up the rest from reference TRBV29-1 and TRBJ1-2 gives the full variable domain: SAVISQKPSRDICQRGTSLTIQCQVDSQVTMMFWYRQQPGQSLTLIATANQGSEATYESGFVIDKFPISRPNLTFSTLTVSNMSPEDSSIYLCSVDTGNDGYTFGSGTRLTVV.

The chain recombines TRBV4-1 with TRBJ2-7; D is unclear. Deletions cut 1 base from V and 2 bases from J, with 15 bases between. Looked up from germline, CDR1 is MGHRA and CDR2 is YSYEKL. This CDR3 has 16 amino acids. The CDR3, as DNA: TGCGCCAGCAGCCAAGCAGGTTCCTCATGGGCCTACGAGCAGTACTTC. Protein sequence: CASSQAGSSWAYEQYF.

The count of this clone is one. The rearrangement joins TRBV2 to TRBJ1-1; no clear D. The CDR3 is 18 residues long. Germline CDR1 reads SNHLY; CDR2 reads FYNNEI. The V gene lost 6 bases and the J gene lost 0 bases, with 23 bases spanning the gap. The CDR3 DNA sequence: TGTGCCAGCAGCGACCCGAAAGCCCGGACTCACGTGAACACTGAAGCTTTCTTT. It specifies CASSDPKARTHVNTEAFF.

The rearrangement joins TRBV11-2 to TRBJ2-5, with TRBD2 identical over 8 bases. The CDR3 totals 15 residues. Germline CDR1 and CDR2: SGHAT and FQNNGV. Trimming cost V 5 bases and J 2 bases; bases outside gene matches: 7. This CDR3 is CASSMSSGEQETQYF. The CDR3 DNA reads as TGTGCCAGCAGCATGAGTAGCGGGGAGCAAGAGACCCAGTACTTC. Full variable domain (remainder filled in from reference TRBV11-2 and TRBJ2-5): EAGVAQSPRYKIIEKRQSVAFWCNPISGHATLYWYQQILGQGPKLLIQFQNNGVVDDSQLPKDRFSAERLKGVDSTLKIQPAKLEDSAVYLCASSMSSGEQETQYFGPGTRLLVL.

The sample holds one count of this clone. This rearrangement joins TRBV7-2 to TRBJ2-1; 10 nucleotides match TRBD2. Looked up from germline, CDR1 is SGHTA and CDR2 is FQGNSA. There are 15 residues in the CDR3. V gave up 5 bases and J gave up 5 bases; unmatched junction bases: 6. CDR3 nucleotide sequence: TGTGCCAGCAGCCTGGTAGCGGGGGGAAACAATGAGCAGTTCTTC. It specifies CASSLVAGGNNEQFF.

V gene TRBV12-3 or TRBV12-4 combines with J gene TRBJ1-1; TRBD1 is a possible D gene (5 bases). The CDR3 runs to 11 residues. The V end lost 2 bases, the J end lost 10 bases, and 8 bases lay between the germline ends. The CDR3 sequence: CASSLRGAAFF. The DNA of the CDR3 is TGTGCCAGCAGTTTACGCGGGGCAGCTTTCTTT.

This chain joins TRBV2 and TRBJ1-4; D unresolved. Germline CDR1 SNHLY, CDR2 FYNNEI. The CDR3 runs 13 residues. V lost 8 bases, J lost 7 bases, and 14 bases lay in between. CDR3 loop: CASDETSGEKLFF. DNA of the CDR3: TGTGCCAGCGATGAGACATCTGGTGAAAAACTGTTTTTT.

V and J are TRBV6-1 and TRBJ2-5, with TRBD2 matching over 10 bases. V gave up 3 bases and J gave up 2 bases; unmatched junction bases: 9. Germline values: CDR1 MNHNS, CDR2 SASEGT. The CDR3 is made up of 17 amino acids. CDR3 residues: CASSESQLAGVQETQYF. The CDR3 region has the DNA TGTGCCAGCAGTGAGTCTCAGCTAGCGGGGGTTCAAGAGACCCAGTACTTC.

The CDR3 here is CASSVGQGDNSPLHF. The CDR3 DNA sequence: TGTGCCAGCAGCGTAGGACAAGGCGATAATTCACCCCTCCACTTT. This chain joins TRBV9 and TRBJ1-6; D unresolved. The germline V gene encodes CDR1 SGDLS and CDR2 YYNGEE. The V end lost 0 bases, the J end lost 5 bases, and 9 bases lay between the germline ends. The length of the CDR3 is 15 residues.

The CDR3 coding sequence is TGTGCCTGGACTAGCGGGGGAAACACAGATACGCAGTATTTT. Translated: CAWTSGGNTDTQYF. This chain uses TRBV30 with TRBJ2-3; 10 nucleotides line up with TRBD2. In germline, CDR1 is GTSNPN, CDR2 SVGIG (reference sequence). V shed 4 bases and J 2 bases; nucleotides not matched to a gene: 3. This CDR3 spans 14 amino acids.

This sequence joins TRBV12-5 and TRBJ2-3; 9 nucleotides line up with TRBD2. The length of the CDR3 is 15 residues. The germline V gene encodes CDR1 LGHNT and CDR2 FRNRAP. J gave up 2 bases and V 1 base, and 1 base lay outside the gene matches. CDR3 residues: CASGLGLADTDTQYF. The CDR3 region has the DNA TGTGCTAGTGGTTTGGGACTAGCGGACACAGATACGCAGTATTTT. The variable domain in full, with the rest retrieved from reference TRBV12-5 and TRBJ2-3, is DARVTQTPRHKVTEMGQEVTMRCQPILGHNTVFWYRQTMMQGLELLAYFRNRAPLDDSGMPKDRFSAEMPDATLATLKIQPSEPRDSAVYFCASGLGLADTDTQYFGPGTRLTVL.

This clone was seen more than once but under ten times. The chain carries TRBV24-1 and TRBJ1-5, with 9 bases aligning to TRBD1. The trim removed 3 bases at V and 0 bases at J, leaving 2 bases unmatched. The CDR3 runs 16 residues. CDR1 KGHDR and CDR2 SFDVKD come from the germline V gene. The CDR3 spells CATSDGQGYSNQPQHF. The CDR3 region has the DNA TGTGCCACCAGTGATGGACAGGGGTATAGCAATCAGCCCCAGCATTTT.

The rearrangement links TRBV11-3 to TRBJ1-1; D uncertain. The germline V gene has CDR1 SGHNT and CDR2 YENEEA. The CDR3 totals 13 residues. The V end lost 5 bases, the J end lost 4 bases, and 11 bases lay between the germline ends. CDR3 nucleotides: TGTGCCAGCAGCCGTACAGTATCCACTGAAGCTTTCTTT. Translating gives CASSRTVSTEAFF. Variable domain in full (rest from reference TRBV11-3 and TRBJ1-1): EAGVVQSPRYKIIEKKQPVAFWCNPISGHNTLYWYLQNLGQGPELLIRYENEEAVDDSQLPKDRFSAERLKGVDSTLKIQPAELGDSAVYLCASSRTVSTEAFFGQGTRLTVV.

This chain joins TRBV7-9 and TRBJ1-2, with a tentative D call TRBD1 (5 bases). Germline CDR1 is SEHNR and CDR2 is FQNEAQ (reference sequence). The CDR3 is 17 residues long. Trimming removed 1 base at V and 0 bases at J, with 15 bases between. In DNA form, the CDR3 reads TGTGCCAGCAGCTTAGTCATTTCTCCAGGGTCTAACTATGGCTACACCTTC. Its translation is CASSLVISPGSNYGYTF.

V and J are TRBV19 and TRBJ1-6; 8 nucleotides line up with TRBD1. V dropped 7 bases and J dropped 5; count of bases not matched to a gene: 7. Germline V CDR1 and CDR2: LNHDA, SQIVND (reference sequence). The CDR3 is made up of 15 amino acids. Written as DNA, the CDR3 is TGTGCCAGTACCCTTGGACAGGGCAATAATTCACCCCTCCACTTT. It yields the protein CASTLGQGNNSPLHF.

The J gene is TRBJ1-1, the V gene TRBV30; no reliable D call. Trimming pared 5 bases from V and 0 bases from J, leaving 13 bases between. CDR3 length: 14 amino acids. Per germline, CDR1 GTSNPN and CDR2 SVGIG (reference sequence). The DNA for the CDR3 is TGTGCCTGGTCCAAACAGTCTGTGAACACTGAAGCTTTCTTT. Its protein product is CAWSKQSVNTEAFF.

V is TRBV19 and J is TRBJ1-5, with TRBD1 matching over 8 bases. The CDR3 sequence is 14 residues long. Per germline, CDR1 LNHDA and CDR2 SQIVND (reference sequence). The V gene end was trimmed by 9 bases and the J gene end by 4 bases; junction bases not matched to a gene: 8. In nucleotides, the CDR3 is TGTGCCAGCTATTACAGGGGGAAGAATCAGCCCCAGCATTTT. Protein: CASYYRGKNQPQHF.

The J gene is TRBJ1-3, the V gene TRBV20-1; 9 nucleotides match TRBD1. Germline V gene data show CDR1 as DFQATT and CDR2 as SNEGSKA (reference sequence). The junction had 7 bases not matched to a gene; V was cut back by 5 bases and J by 2 bases. The CDR3 loop spans 15 amino acids. CDR3 region: CSAGEQGATGNTIYF. The CDR3 DNA reads as TGCAGTGCTGGTGAACAGGGGGCGACTGGAAACACCATATATTTT.

For the CDR3, the DNA is TGTGCCAGCAGCTCGACAGTGAACACCGGGGAGCTGTTTTTT. This encodes CASSSTVNTGELFF. The chain carries TRBV5-4 and TRBJ2-2; D perhaps matches TRBD1 (5 bases). This CDR3 contains 14 residues. In germline, CDR1 is SGHNT, CDR2 YYREEE (reference sequence). Trimming took off 3 bases at V and 1 base at J, with 7 bases between the two ends.

This chain connects TRBV24-1 to TRBJ2-5; the match to TRBD1 covers 7 bases. The CDR3 has 15 amino acids. With 3 bases clipped from V and 1 base from J, the junction kept 4 bases outside the gene matches. Germline V CDR1 and CDR2: KGHDR, SFDVKD. CDR3: CATSDKGQIQETQYF. The CDR3 DNA follows: TGTGCCACCAGTGATAAGGGACAGATCCAAGAGACCCAGTACTTC.

This clone is a singleton in its sample. This chain connects TRBV5-6 to TRBJ2-5; D call uncertain. Germline values: CDR1 SGHDT, CDR2 YYEEEE. This CDR3 is built from 13 residues. The V end was cut by 2 bases, the J end by 7 bases, with 12 bases between. CDR3 loop: CASSFIAVGTQYF. The CDR3 DNA reads TGTGCCAGCAGCTTCATCGCGGTCGGGACCCAGTACTTC.

V usage is TRBV5-1 and J usage is TRBJ1-1, with D possibly matching TRBD1 (5 bases). Germline V gene lookup returns CDR1 SGHRS and CDR2 YFSETQ. Trimming stripped 2 bases from V and 5 bases from J, with 10 bases between. The CDR3 has 13 residues. This CDR3 reads CASSFRVETEAFF. CDR3 DNA sequence: TGCGCCAGCAGCTTCAGGGTGGAAACTGAAGCTTTCTTT.

This chain links TRBV6-5 with TRBJ1-2; possible D gene TRBD1, 6 bases. V dropped 5 bases and J dropped 8 bases, with 15 bases sitting between them. Germline CDR1 and CDR2: MNHEY and SVGAGI. The CDR3 is 13 residues long. CDR3 DNA sequence: TGTGCCAGCAGTAATCAGGGGCAAACGGGCTACACCTTC. Its protein is CASSNQGQTGYTF.